This T cell receptor (beta chain) was retrieved from a study of blood T cell repertoires in COVID-19. Study context: The United States, Italy and Spain supplied acute and convalescent COVID-19 samples.

This CDR3 contains 14 residues. The trim removed 4 bases at V and 2 bases at J, leaving 4 bases unmatched. Germline CDR1 reads SGHTA; CDR2 reads FQGNSA. Per the original data handling: Reference gene primer amplification gave estimated nucleated cell counts. TCRdb keeps only in-frame clones here, not all; method: immunoSEQ multiplex PCR. V and J calls and clone size follow that table, whereas D and trimming were derived from the DNA. The data show hundreds of thousands of clones, with 70% to 90% seen just once and approximately 0.7% held by the top ten. This chain links TRBV7-2 with TRBJ2-5, with 7 bases matching TRBD1. The sequence was obtained from a man aged 35-49 years with acute or convalescent COVID-19. Source material: peripheral blood. The CDR3 spells CASSSNRGQETQYF. The DNA of the CDR3 is TGTGCCAGCAGCTCAAACAGGGGTCAAGAGACCCAGTACTTC.